These 31 T cell receptor beta chains originate from one sample sequenced in a study of blood T cell repertoires in COVID-19. Sequenced by immunoSEQ multiplex PCR; TCRdb stores in-frame clones only, minus some. The sample contains some 58,000 clones, about 81% of which appear only once. The sequenced sample was peripheral blood. These TCRs come from a man in his fifties or sixties with COVID-19, enrolled during active disease.

The rearrangement joins TRBV30 to TRBJ2-5; TRBD1 is a possible D gene (6 bases). Germline V gene sequence: CDR1 GTSNPN, CDR2 SVGIG (reference sequence). This CDR3 is 14 amino acids long. With 1 base removed from V and 4 bases from J, the gap between germline ends came to 13 bases. CDR3 amino acids: CAWSAPRGRETQYF. CDR3 nucleotides: TGTGCCTGGAGTGCACCCAGGGGAAGAGAGACCCAGTACTTC.

This clone was recorded once. This chain joins TRBV5-5 and TRBJ2-1; 10 bases match TRBD2. The V gene's germline CDR1 is SGHKS and CDR2 YYEKEE (reference sequence). This CDR3 is built from 15 residues. Germline trimming cut 0 bases from V and 5 bases from J; bases unmatched to any gene: 2. The CDR3 DNA follows: TGTGCCAGCAGCTTGGGTAGCGGGGGGCACAATGAGCAGTTCTTC. Residues: CASSLGSGGHNEQFF.

The CDR3 is CASSEAQGTGVEKLFF. The CDR3 region has the DNA TGTGCCAGCAGTGAAGCGCAAGGGACAGGGGTTGAGAAACTGTTTTTT. The chain is built from TRBV2 and TRBJ1-4, with TRBD1 matching 10 bases. V was clipped by 0 bases and J by 11 bases; unmatched bases: 9. The CDR3 is made up of 16 amino acids. CDR1 and CDR2 from the germline V gene are SNHLY and FYNNEI.

The V and J genes are TRBV5-6 and TRBJ2-2, with 8 bases matching TRBD1. J was trimmed by 2 bases and V by 3 bases; bases with no gene match: 3. The CDR3 loop spans 15 amino acids. Germline V gene data show CDR1 as SGHDT and CDR2 as YYEEEE. In nucleotides, the CDR3 is TGTGCCAGCAGCTCTGGGACAGGAAACACCGGGGAGCTGTTTTTT. Translating it yields CASSSGTGNTGELFF.

This chain links TRBV4-1 with TRBJ2-5, with D perhaps TRBD1 (5 bases). CDR3 size: 14 residues. CDR1 and CDR2 from the germline V gene are MGHRA and YSYEKL. V lost 5 bases to trimming and J lost 1 base, with 11 bases between them. In DNA, the CDR3 is TGCGCCAGCAGCATAACGACAGCCCAAGAGACCCAGTACTTC. Its translation is CASSITTAQETQYF.

J is TRBJ1-5 and V is TRBV28; possible D gene TRBD1, 6 bases. The length of the CDR3 is 15 residues. V was trimmed by 6 bases and J by 1 base, leaving 13 bases between them. Germline V gives CDR1 MDHEN, CDR2 SYDVKM. Written as DNA, the CDR3 is TGTGCCAGCAGGAAATACAGGGAGAGCAATCAGCCCCAGCATTTT. This translates into CASRKYRESNQPQHF.

This chain joins TRBV12-3 or TRBV12-4 and TRBJ1-2; the D is unclear. The CDR3 is 13 residues long. Trimming removed 1 base at V and 8 bases at J, with 11 bases between. The CDR3 here is CASSLDHYGGYTF. In DNA, the CDR3 is TGTGCCAGCAGTTTAGATCACTACGGAGGCTACACCTTC.

The J gene is TRBJ2-3, the V gene TRBV7-6; 9 nucleotides agree with TRBD1. CDR1 and CDR2 (germline): SGHVS, FNYEAQ. The J segment lost 5 bases and the V segment lost 5 bases, leaving 8 bases of the junction unmatched. This CDR3 has 15 residues. CDR3 amino acids: CASSPTGGYVDTQYF. The CDR3 DNA sequence: TGTGCCAGCAGCCCAACAGGGGGCTACGTAGATACGCAGTATTTT.

This clone has a single count. The V call is TRBV5-1, the J call TRBJ1-1; 7 nucleotides agree with TRBD1. V shed 3 bases, J shed 8 bases, and the junction held 16 bases outside the gene matches. This CDR3 is built from 16 residues. Germline V gives CDR1 SGHRS, CDR2 YFSETQ. The CDR3 nucleotides are TGCGCCAGCAGCTGGGGGTGGACAGGCCCAGACAAGGAAGCTTTCTTT. Residues: CASSWGWTGPDKEAFF.

This chain uses TRBV4-1 with TRBJ1-2, with D possibly TRBD1 on 6 matching bases. Germline values: CDR1 MGHRA, CDR2 YSYEKL. The CDR3 is 15 residues long. V was pared by 1 base and J by 8 bases, with 17 bases between. The DNA for the CDR3 is TGCGCCAGCAGCCAAGTTAGTTTGGGGGCAGAAGGCTACACCTTC. Translation: CASSQVSLGAEGYTF.

The chain is built from TRBV7-9 and TRBJ2-7, with TRBD2 as a possible D gene (7 bases). The length of the CDR3 is 15 residues. Germline V lookup: CDR1 SEHNR, CDR2 FQNEAQ (reference sequence). V was clipped by 5 bases and J by 7 bases, with 21 bases between them. The DNA for the CDR3 is TGTGCCAGCAGCCCCCTAGGGGGGACGGGAGGAGAGCAGTACTTC. It specifies CASSPLGGTGGEQYF.

V usage is TRBV2 and J usage is TRBJ1-2, with 10 positions matching TRBD1. V gave up 6 bases and J gave up 1 base; unmatched junction bases: 2. The CDR3 loop spans 14 amino acids. Germline V lookup: CDR1 SNHLY, CDR2 FYNNEI. The CDR3 region is CASSGTGDNYGYTF. The CDR3, as DNA: TGTGCCAGCAGCGGGACAGGGGATAACTATGGCTACACCTTC.

The chain has TRBV5-1 and TRBJ1-1; D is possibly TRBD1 (6 bases). CDR3 length: 14 residues. Trimming took 3 bases from V and 0 from J, leaving 9 bases between them. Germline values: CDR1 SGHRS, CDR2 YFSETQ. CDR3 sequence: CASSSQGMNTEAFF. In DNA form, the CDR3 reads TGCGCCAGCAGCTCACAGGGTATGAACACTGAAGCTTTCTTT.

This clone was found once. The gene calls are TRBV19 and TRBJ1-5; perhaps TRBD1 as D (5 bases). The V end was cut by 3 bases, the J end by 7 bases, with 16 bases between. The CDR3 has 15 residues. The germline V gene encodes CDR1 LNHDA and CDR2 SQIVND (reference sequence). The CDR3 bases are TGTGCCAGTAGTATGGGGTCAGGGTATGGACAGCCCCAGCATTTT. It is translated as CASSMGSGYGQPQHF.

This clone has only one observation. The V call is TRBV29-1, the J call TRBJ1-1; D perhaps matches TRBD1 (6 bases). Trimming left V 3 bases short and J 5 bases short, with 13 bases between. The CDR3 is 13 residues long. Germline V CDR1 and CDR2: SQVTM, ANQGSEA. The CDR3 loop reads CSVEQGQMTEAFF. In DNA form, the CDR3 reads TGCAGCGTTGAGCAGGGGCAGATGACTGAAGCTTTCTTT.

The V gene is TRBV29-1, the J gene TRBJ1-1, with D uncertain. The CDR3 consists of 10 residues. V was cut by 3 bases and J by 8 bases, with 7 bases left in between. Germline CDR1 reads SQVTM; CDR2 reads ANQGSEA. CDR3 nucleotide sequence: TGCAGCGTTGAGCAGATAGAAGCTTTCTTT. As protein: CSVEQIEAFF.

V usage is TRBV12-3 or TRBV12-4 and J usage is TRBJ1-5; no firm D call. CDR3 length: 13 residues. V was shortened by 3 bases and J by 6 bases, with 9 bases between the two germline ends. The chain's CDR3 is CASSFEVSQPQHF. CDR3 sequence (DNA): TGTGCCAGCAGTTTTGAGGTATCTCAGCCCCAGCATTTT.

With regard to this clone: Its ends do not fully match the called genes, so a read error is possible. The chain links TRBV6-5 to TRBJ1-2; maybe TRBD1 (5 bases). CDR1 and CDR2 from the germline V gene are MNHEY and SVGAGI. The CDR3 sequence is 14 residues long. DNA of the CDR3: TGTGCCAGCAGTTACTCCCCGCAGGGATATGTCTACACCTTC. Its translation is CASSYSPQGYVYTF.

This clone has more than one count but fewer than ten. This sequence joins TRBV24-1 and TRBJ2-7, with D maybe TRBD1 (5 bases). V dropped 4 bases and J dropped 4 bases, with 7 bases sitting between them. Germline lookup yields CDR1 KGHDR and CDR2 SFDVKD. CDR3 length: 12 residues. The CDR3 coding sequence is TGTGCCACCAGTGACACAGGATACGAGCAGTACTTC. Translation: CATSDTGYEQYF.

The V call is TRBV9, the J call TRBJ2-1, with TRBD2 identical over 10 bases. V shed 0 bases and J 8 bases; nucleotides not matched to a gene: 8. The CDR3 is made up of 16 amino acids. Germline V gene lookup returns CDR1 SGDLS and CDR2 YYNGEE. CDR3 region: CASSVEMLAGVDEQFF. In DNA, the CDR3 is TGTGCCAGCAGCGTAGAAATGCTAGCGGGGGTTGATGAGCAGTTCTTC.

This clone appeared a few times. V is TRBV7-9 and J is TRBJ1-1; 8 nucleotides line up with TRBD1. Germline V gene data show CDR1 as SEHNR and CDR2 as FQNEAQ (reference sequence). This CDR3 region has 13 residues. J lost 3 bases, V lost 5 bases, and 2 bases had no gene match. CDR3 sequence reads: CASSPTGDTEAFF. In DNA, the CDR3 is TGTGCCAGCAGCCCGACAGGGGACACTGAAGCTTTCTTT.

V usage is TRBV7-6 and J usage is TRBJ2-5; the D gene is possibly TRBD1 (6 bases). The V gene's germline CDR1 is SGHVS and CDR2 FNYEAQ. The CDR3 has 14 amino acids. Trimming stripped 5 bases from V and 1 base from J, with 11 bases between. The CDR3 region is CASSPGQSQETQYF. The CDR3 DNA reads TGTGCCAGCAGCCCAGGACAGTCCCAAGAGACCCAGTACTTC.

This clone has a handful of counts. The CDR3 reads CASSIGDSSYEQYF. The CDR3 DNA sequence: TGTGCCAGTAGTATTGGGGACAGCTCCTACGAGCAGTACTTC. The chain couples TRBV19 to TRBJ2-7; 7 nucleotides align to TRBD1. The V and J ends lost 3 bases and 0 bases, in that order; junction bases with no gene match: 2. The CDR3 extends over 14 amino acids. Germline CDR1 is LNHDA and CDR2 is SQIVND (reference sequence).

This clone was detected only once. This chain connects TRBV6-5 to TRBJ2-7, with 8 bases that match TRBD1. The germline V gene encodes CDR1 MNHEY and CDR2 SVGAGI. The CDR3 is made up of 14 amino acids. J gave up 4 bases and V 6 bases, and 8 bases lay outside the gene matches. CDR3 sequence: CASRPRTGKYEQYF. The CDR3 DNA is TGTGCCAGCAGACCCCGGACAGGGAAATACGAGCAGTACTTC.

This clone was seen a handful of times. V and J are TRBV5-1 and TRBJ2-4, with TRBD1 matching 11 bases. CDR3 length equals 15 residues. V was clipped by 4 bases and J by 5 bases; unmatched bases: 5. The germline gives CDR1 SGHRS, CDR2 YFSETQ. The CDR3 here is CASSPPGQGENIQYF. The CDR3 DNA reads TGCGCCAGCAGCCCGCCGGGACAGGGGGAAAACATTCAGTACTTC. Complete variable domain (other parts from reference TRBV5-1 and TRBJ2-4): KAGVTQTPRYLIKTRGQQVTLSCSPISGHRSVSWYQQTPGQGLQFLFEYFSETQRNKGNFPGRFSGRQFSNSRSEMNVSTLELGDSALYLCASSPPGQGENIQYFGAGTRLSVL.

This clone turned up a few times. This specimen includes other DNA sequences encoding the same CDR3. This rearrangement joins TRBV5-1 to TRBJ2-7; 8 nucleotides agree with TRBD2. Losses at the gene ends were 3 bases for V and 4 bases for J; bases not matched to a gene: 6. CDR1 SGHRS and CDR2 YFSETQ come from the germline V gene. The CDR3 totals 14 residues. The CDR3 sequence is CASSSSGSSYEQYF. In DNA form, the CDR3 reads TGCGCCAGCAGCTCCAGCGGGAGTTCATACGAGCAGTACTTC.

The chain carries TRBV10-3 and TRBJ2-7; TRBD2 matches at 11 bases. Germline CDR1 is ENHRY and CDR2 is SYGVKD. Trimming cost V 5 bases and J 0 bases; bases outside gene matches: 9. The CDR3 has 17 amino acids. The CDR3 protein is CAISPGTSGASSYEQYF. In nucleotides, the CDR3 is TGTGCCATCAGTCCCGGGACTAGCGGAGCGAGCTCCTACGAGCAGTACTTC.

The CDR3 nucleotides are TGTGCCAGTAGTCCCGGGACAGGGAAATCTAGCACAGATACGCAGTATTTT. Translating it yields CASSPGTGKSSTDTQYF. The chain joins TRBV19 to TRBJ2-3; 9 bases fit TRBD1. Germline-derived CDR1 and CDR2 are LNHDA and SQIVND (reference sequence). After removal of 5 bases from V and 0 bases from J, the junction contained 9 bases not matched to a gene. The CDR3 consists of 17 residues.

The rearrangement links TRBV10-1 to TRBJ1-5; D not certain. The CDR3 consists of 12 residues. Trimming cost V 10 bases and J 4 bases, with 11 bases left between them. CDR1 and CDR2 (germline): WNHNN, SYGVQD (reference sequence). Here the CDR3 DNA reads TGCGCCAACCAACCCGGTAATCAGCCCCAGCATTTT. Translation gives CANQPGNQPQHF.

This clone was seen more than once but under ten times. V and J are TRBV4-2 and TRBJ1-1; D call uncertain. The CDR3 runs to 14 residues. The V end lost 1 base, the J end lost 4 bases, and 10 bases lay between the germline ends. CDR1 is LGHNA and CDR2 is YNFKEQ in the germline V gene. The CDR3 spells CASSQGGESTEAFF. CDR3 in DNA: TGTGCCAGCAGCCAAGGGGGAGAGAGCACTGAAGCTTTCTTT.

The rearrangement joins TRBV2 to TRBJ2-5; D remains unclear. V lost 4 bases and J 2 bases, leaving 8 bases between the germline ends. The germline CDR1 and CDR2 sequences are SNHLY and FYNNEI. This CDR3 has 13 amino acids. CDR3 sequence reads: CASSGFPQETQYF. The DNA of the CDR3 is TGTGCCAGCAGTGGTTTTCCACAAGAGACCCAGTACTTC.